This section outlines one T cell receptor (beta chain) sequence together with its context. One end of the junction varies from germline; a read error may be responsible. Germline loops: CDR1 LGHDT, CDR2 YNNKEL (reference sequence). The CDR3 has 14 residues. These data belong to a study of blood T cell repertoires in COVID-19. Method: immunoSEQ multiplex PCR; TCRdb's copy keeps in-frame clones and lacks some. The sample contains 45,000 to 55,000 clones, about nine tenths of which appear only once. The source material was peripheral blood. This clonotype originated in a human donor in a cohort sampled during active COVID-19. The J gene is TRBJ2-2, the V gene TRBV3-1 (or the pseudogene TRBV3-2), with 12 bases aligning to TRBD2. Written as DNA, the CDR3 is TGTGCCAGCAGCCAAGTCCTAGCGGGGGGGGCGCTGTTTTTT. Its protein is CASSQVLAGGALFF.